The subject of this entry is one TCR beta chain. The sample is drawn from a study of blood T cell repertoires in COVID-19. Looking at the study overall: PBMCs, B-cell-depleted T cells, or T cells provided the cDNA or gDNA that made up the material.

Method: immunoSEQ multiplex PCR; TCRdb's copy keeps in-frame clones and lacks some. Found here are 39,000 or so clones, around 80% of them singletons; the top ten hold 39%. This clonotype was sampled from a man aged 40-49 years with active or convalescent COVID-19. Sequencing used peripheral blood.

The CDR3 sequence: CASIGTGGYGYTF. In DNA form, the CDR3 reads TGTGCCAGTATTGGGACAGGGGGCTATGGCTACACCTTC. This sequence joins TRBV19 and TRBJ1-2; 11 nucleotides line up with TRBD1. Trimming cost V 7 bases and J 4 bases; bases outside gene matches: 2. CDR3 length equals 13 residues. The germline V gene has CDR1 LNHDA and CDR2 SQIVND (reference sequence).